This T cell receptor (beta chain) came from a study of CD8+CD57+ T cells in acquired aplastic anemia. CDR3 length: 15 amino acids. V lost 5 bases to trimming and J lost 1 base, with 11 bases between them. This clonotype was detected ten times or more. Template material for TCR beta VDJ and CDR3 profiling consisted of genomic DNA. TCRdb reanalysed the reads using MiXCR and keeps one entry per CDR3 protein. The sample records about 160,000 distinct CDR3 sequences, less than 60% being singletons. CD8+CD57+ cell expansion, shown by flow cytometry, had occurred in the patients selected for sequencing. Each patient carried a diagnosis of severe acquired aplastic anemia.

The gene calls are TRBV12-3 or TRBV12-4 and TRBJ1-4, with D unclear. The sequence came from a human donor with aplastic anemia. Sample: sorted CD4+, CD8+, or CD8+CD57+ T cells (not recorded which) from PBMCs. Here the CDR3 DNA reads TGTGCCAGCAGTAGTTCAGCGGTAACTAATGAAAAACTGTTTTTT. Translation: CASSSSAVTNEKLFF.